One sample yielded the 21 T cell receptor beta chains listed below, sequenced in a study of CD8 T cells in Susac syndrome (dated by TCRdb to about 2019). The library relied on the immunoSEQ multiplex PCR assay. RNA was extracted using the RNeasy kit, and about 0.45 to 1 ug of the RNA was reverse transcribed with random hexamers. TCRdb redid the processing of the public reads, applying fastp at Q25 and MiXCR, and retained in-frame beta chains. Records with the same CDR3 protein are collapsed into one entry carrying the most frequent genes and DNA. The sample contains roughly 120,000 distinct CDR3 sequences, 93% of them found a single time. The ten biggest clones cover 0.085% to 0.095% of the sample. The sequenced material came from CD4+ T cells from PBMCs. The receptor source for this set is a human donor with multiple sclerosis.

The CDR3 bases are TGTGCCAGCAGCTCTCCAGGGGCCGTCACGACTAACTATGGCTACACCTTC. Translation: CASSSPGAVTTNYGYTF. The chain has TRBV7-9 and TRBJ1-2; D is perhaps TRBD1 (6 bases). The V and J ends lost 4 bases and 0 bases respectively, with 18 bases between them. The CDR3 contains 17 residues. In germline, CDR1 is SEHNR, CDR2 FQNEAQ (reference sequence).

This clonotype was seen just once. The V gene is TRBV3-1, the J gene TRBJ2-5; no reliable D call. From germline, CDR1 is LGHDT and CDR2 YNNKEL (reference sequence). This CDR3 has 14 amino acids. Trimming cost V 0 bases and J 5 bases, with 10 bases left between them. The CDR3 loop is CASSQDRGAETQYF. CDR3 coding DNA: TGTGCCAGCAGCCAAGATCGTGGTGCGGAGACCCAGTACTTC.

V is TRBV20-1 and J is TRBJ2-4, with D possibly matching TRBD2 (6 bases). The CDR3 spans 15 residues. Germline loops: CDR1 DFQATT, CDR2 SNEGSKA (reference sequence). V lost 6 bases, J lost 0 bases, and 15 bases lay in between. The CDR3 sequence: CSAWGGDLAKNIQYF. The CDR3 coding sequence is TGCAGTGCCTGGGGCGGGGATCTAGCCAAAAACATTCAGTACTTC.

This clonotype was counted a single time. The chain joins TRBV24-1 to TRBJ2-6, with D uncertain. Germline CDR1 and CDR2: KGHDR and SFDVKD. The CDR3 runs 16 residues. Trimming took off 8 bases at V and 0 bases at J, with 13 bases between the two ends. In nucleotides, the CDR3 is TGTGCCACCATTAGGCAGTTACGCTCTGGGGCCAACGTCCTGACTTTC. It specifies CATIRQLRSGANVLTF.

V is TRBV7-2 and J is TRBJ2-4, with D possibly TRBD2 on 5 matching bases. Trimming removed 5 bases from V and 0 bases from J, with 20 bases in between. The CDR3 has 18 amino acids. Germline assignment: CDR1 SGHTA and CDR2 FQGNSA. For the CDR3, the DNA is TGTGCCAGCAGCACACGCGGAGGTGGCAAATTAGCCAAAAACATTCAGTACTTC. This translates into CASSTRGGGKLAKNIQYF. Based on the CDR3 plus reference TRBV7-2 and TRBJ2-4, the full variable domain is GAGVSQSPSNKVTEKGKDVELRCDPISGHTALYWYRQSLGQGLEFLIYFQGNSAPDKSGLPSDRFSAERTGGSVSTLTIQRTQQEDSAVYLCASSTRGGGKLAKNIQYFGAGTRLSVL.

The chain combines TRBV10-3 with TRBJ2-3; weak D call: TRBD2 (5 bases). The CDR3 totals 12 residues. The V gene's germline CDR1 is ENHRY and CDR2 SYGVKD. V shed 8 bases and J shed 4 bases, with 10 bases lying between them. The CDR3 is CAIGGLSDTQYF. CDR3 nucleotides: TGTGCCATCGGAGGTCTATCAGATACGCAGTATTTT.

The genes are TRBV15 and TRBJ2-5; D possibly corresponds to TRBD2 (6 bases). The CDR3 is 16 residues long. Germline-derived CDR1 and CDR2 are LNHNV and YYDKDF (reference sequence). Trimming shortened V by 5 bases and J by 3 bases, and 19 bases separated the two germline ends. Here the CDR3 DNA reads TGTGCCACCAGCGGGTCCTTTCGCGGGGCAGAAGAGACCCAGTACTTC. It encodes CATSGSFRGAEETQYF. The complete variable domain, with remaining parts taken from reference TRBV15 and TRBJ2-5, reads DAMVIQNPRYQVTQFGKPVTLSCSQTLNHNVMYWYQQKSSQAPKLLFHYYDKDFNNEADTPDNFQSRRPNTSFCFLDIRSPGLGDTAMYLCATSGSFRGAEETQYFGPGTRLLVL.

This chain links TRBV4-2 with TRBJ1-6, with 7 bases fitting TRBD1. CDR1 is LGHNA, CDR2 YNFKEQ, per germline. With 1 base clipped from V and 1 base from J, the junction kept 7 bases outside the gene matches. CDR3 length equals 18 residues. CDR3 sequence: CASSQGTGEWSYNSPLHF. The DNA of the CDR3 is TGTGCCAGCAGCCAAGGTACAGGGGAGTGGTCCTATAATTCACCCCTCCACTTT.

The chain joins TRBV3-1 to TRBJ2-1; tentative D call: TRBD1 (5 bases). Trimming left V 2 bases short and J 0 bases short, with 8 bases between. The CDR3 covers 15 residues. The V gene's germline CDR1 is LGHDT and CDR2 YNNKEL (reference sequence). CDR3 in amino acids: CASSQSGNSYNEQFF. For the CDR3, the DNA is TGTGCCAGCAGCCAATCAGGGAACTCCTACAATGAGCAGTTCTTC.

V gene TRBV12-3 or TRBV12-4 combines with J gene TRBJ2-2; either TRBD1 or TRBD2 may supply D (7 bases each). V was trimmed by 4 bases and J by 5 bases, leaving 17 bases between them. The length of the CDR3 is 16 residues. CDR3 sequence (DNA): TGTGCCAGCAGTTCCTATAGACAGGGAGGGACCGGGGAGCTGTTTTTT. Translation gives CASSSYRQGGTGELFF.

The chain recombines TRBV7-8 with TRBJ2-4; 7 bases agree with TRBD1. Looked up from germline, CDR1 is SGHVS and CDR2 is FQNEAQ. V lost 5 bases, J lost 8 bases, and 9 bases stayed unmatched. This CDR3 region has 14 residues. DNA for the CDR3: TGTGCCAGCAGCCCCCAGGGGGTTGGAGACATTCAGTACTTC. Its protein is CASSPQGVGDIQYF.

This clonotype was seen only once. The rearrangement joins TRBV12-3 or TRBV12-4 to TRBJ1-4; D unresolved. V shed 2 bases and J shed 7 bases, with 5 bases lying between them. The CDR3 runs to 12 residues. Written as DNA, the CDR3 is TGTGCCAGCAGTTTACGGGGTGAAAAACTGTTTTTT. It encodes CASSLRGEKLFF.

The chain recombines TRBV29-1 with TRBJ1-2; 9 bases agree with TRBD1. The V gene's germline CDR1 is SQVTM and CDR2 ANQGSEA. The ends lost 5 bases at V and 3 bases at J; junction bases unmatched: 4. CDR3 length: 13 amino acids. The CDR3 reads CSVWTGEHYGYTF. The CDR3 DNA sequence: TGCAGCGTTTGGACAGGGGAACACTATGGCTACACCTTC.

The gene calls are TRBV20-1 and TRBJ1-2; 12 nucleotides match TRBD1. Germline loops: CDR1 DFQATT, CDR2 SNEGSKA (reference sequence). The CDR3 length is 14 residues. After removal of 6 bases from V and 5 bases from J, the junction contained 7 bases not matched to a gene. The CDR3 nucleotides read TGCAGTGCAACCGGGACAGGGGGCCGTTATGGCTACACCTTC. Protein: CSATGTGGRYGYTF.

The chain uses TRBV3-1 and TRBJ2-7, with TRBD1 identical over 11 bases. Germline V CDR1 and CDR2: LGHDT, YNNKEL (reference sequence). Trimming took 3 bases from V and 7 from J; bases not matched to a gene: 11. There are 16 residues in the CDR3. The CDR3 sequence is CASSQDGTGGSREQYF. The DNA of the CDR3 is TGTGCCAGCAGCCAGGACGGGACAGGGGGGTCTCGGGAGCAGTACTTC.

The chain links TRBV10-2 to TRBJ1-4; D might be TRBD1 (5 bases). Trimming cost V 7 bases and J 8 bases, with 14 bases left between them. The CDR3 has 13 amino acids. The germline gives CDR1 WSHSY, CDR2 SAAADI. CDR3: CASTDRFGEKLFF. In DNA, the CDR3 is TGCGCCAGCACTGACAGATTTGGGGAAAAACTGTTTTTT.

The genes are TRBV5-1 and TRBJ2-3; D might be TRBD1 (6 bases). This CDR3 spans 14 amino acids. Germline V lookup: CDR1 SGHRS, CDR2 YFSETQ. V was pared by 1 base and J by 3 bases, with 9 bases between. CDR3 amino acids: CASSLQGPTDTQYF. DNA for the CDR3: TGCGCCAGCAGCTTGCAGGGGCCTACAGATACGCAGTATTTT. The variable domain in full, completed from reference TRBV5-1 and TRBJ2-3, reads KAGVTQTPRYLIKTRGQQVTLSCSPISGHRSVSWYQQTPGQGLQFLFEYFSETQRNKGNFPGRFSGRQFSNSRSEMNVSTLELGDSALYLCASSLQGPTDTQYFGPGTRLTVL.

The chain employs TRBV13 and TRBJ2-5; a weak D match, TRBD2 (7 bases). CDR1 PRHDT and CDR2 FYEKMQ come from the germline V gene (reference sequence). Trimming removed 5 bases from V and 1 base from J, with 17 bases in between. The CDR3 consists of 16 residues. DNA for the CDR3: TGTGCCAGCAGCGACCTCCGGGGGGCGTTCCAAGAGACCCAGTACTTC. It translates to CASSDLRGAFQETQYF.

This chain links TRBV6-5 with TRBJ1-3; D ambiguous. Trimming left V 2 bases short and J 4 bases short, with 12 bases between. Germline V gives CDR1 MNHEY, CDR2 SVGAGI. CDR3 length: 15 residues. The CDR3: CASSYDSSSGNTIYF. The CDR3, as DNA: TGTGCCAGCAGTTACGATAGCTCCTCAGGAAACACCATATATTTT.

In this sample, this clonotype turned up once. The chain couples TRBV6-5 to TRBJ2-3, with a tentative D call TRBD2 (5 bases). The germline V and J ends were trimmed by 10 bases and 3 bases, with 20 bases remaining between them. The CDR3 spans 15 residues. CDR1 and CDR2 from the germline V gene are MNHEY and SVGAGI. DNA for the CDR3: TGTGCCACCAAAGACCCAACCTCGGGAACAGATACGCAGTATTTT. This encodes CATKDPTSGTDTQYF.

This chain connects TRBV10-1 to TRBJ2-5; the D call may be TRBD1 or TRBD2 (6 bases each). CDR1 and CDR2 from the germline V gene are WNHNN and SYGVQD (reference sequence). There are 15 residues in the CDR3. Trimming stripped 0 bases from V and 6 bases from J, with 14 bases between. CDR3 residues: CASSESEGGMKTQYF. In nucleotides, the CDR3 is TGCGCCAGCAGTGAGTCCGAGGGGGGAATGAAGACCCAGTACTTC.